The source of this T cell receptor (beta chain) is a study of preoperative IRX-2 immunotherapy in early breast cancer. The repertoire was sequenced with immunoSEQ multiplex PCR; TCRdb's copy has only in-frame clones and lacks some. This sample has about 32,000 clones; less than 90% occur once, and the top ten carry roughly 2.5%. Regarding treatment: preoperative locoregional IRX-2 cytokine immunotherapy. This phase Ib study tested locoregional IRX-2 cytokine immunotherapy given before surgery. This clone was recorded only once. The CDR3 is made up of 15 amino acids. CDR1 is SGHDN, CDR2 FVKESK, per germline. V shed 4 bases and J 7 bases; nucleotides not matched to a gene: 10.

This chain links TRBV14 with TRBJ1-2, with 9 bases that match TRBD1. The source of this sequence is a human donor with breast cancer. The sequenced sample was lymph node tissue, obtained from a patient treated with IRX-2 immunotherapy. CDR3 bases: TGTGCCAGCAGCCCCTTGGTTGGACAGGGGAGTGGCTACACCTTC. Translated: CASSPLVGQGSGYTF.